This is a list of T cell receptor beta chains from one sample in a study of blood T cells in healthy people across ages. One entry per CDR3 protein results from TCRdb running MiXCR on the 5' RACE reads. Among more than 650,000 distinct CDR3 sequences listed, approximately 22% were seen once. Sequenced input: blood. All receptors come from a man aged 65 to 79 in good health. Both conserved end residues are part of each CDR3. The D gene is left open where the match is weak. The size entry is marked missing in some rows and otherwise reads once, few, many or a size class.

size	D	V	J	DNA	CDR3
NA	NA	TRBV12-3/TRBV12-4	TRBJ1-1	TGTGCCAGCAGTTTAATGGGGGATACTGAAGCTTTCTTT	CASSLMGDTEAFF
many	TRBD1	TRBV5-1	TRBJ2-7	TGCGCCAGCAGTTGGGGGACAGGGTTCTACGAGCAGTACTTC	CASSWGTGFYEQYF
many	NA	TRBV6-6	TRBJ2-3	TGTGCCAGCGGGACCCTTCCAGATACGCAGTATTTT	CASGTLPDTQYF
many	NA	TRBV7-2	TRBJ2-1	TGTGCCAGCAGGCCGACTGGGGGCTCGGTTTCGTACAATGAGCAGTTCTTC	CASRPTGGSVSYNEQFF
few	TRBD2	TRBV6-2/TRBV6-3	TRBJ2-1	TGTGCCAGCAGTTACGGACTAGCGGGAGGCCGGCAGTTCTTC	CASSYGLAGGRQFF
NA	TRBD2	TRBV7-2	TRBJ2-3	TGTGCCAGCAGCTTAGTGGGCGGGGGGAATCCAGATACGCAGTATTTT	CASSLVGGGNPDTQYF
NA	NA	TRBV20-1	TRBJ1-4	TGCAGTGCTAGAGATTTGGGCCTTGAAAAACTGTTTTTT	CSARDLGLEKLFF
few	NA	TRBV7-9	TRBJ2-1	TGTGCCAGCAGCTTAGCGGGAGGAATCCACAATGAGCAGTTCTTC	CASSLAGGIHNEQFF
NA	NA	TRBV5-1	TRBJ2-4	TGCGCCAGCAGCGACAGGGCGGGAGTAACGGCCAAAAACATTCAGTACTTC	CASSDRAGVTAKNIQYF
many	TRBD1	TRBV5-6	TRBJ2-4	TGTGCCAGCAGCCCACCCACAGGGGGCAAAAACATTCAGTACTTC	CASSPPTGGKNIQYF
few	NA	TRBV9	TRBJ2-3	TGTGCCAGCAGCGCGACATACTCTAGCACAGATACGCAGTATTTT	CASSATYSSTDTQYF
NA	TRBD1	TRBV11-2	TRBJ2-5	TGTGCCAGCAGGCGAGAGCTCGTGGGACAGTTAAAGACCCAGTACTTC	CASRRELVGQLKTQYF
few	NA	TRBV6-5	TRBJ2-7	TGTGCCAGCAGTTACTCGCGGAGAGGAGGGATCGAGCAGTACTTC	CASSYSRRGGIEQYF
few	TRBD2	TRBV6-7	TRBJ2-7	TGTGCCAGCTCCCGACTAGCGGTCTACGAGCAGTACTTC	CASSRLAVYEQYF
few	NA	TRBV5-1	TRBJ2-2	TGCGCCAGCAGCTTGTTCCCGAACACCGGGGAGCTGTTTTTT	CASSLFPNTGELFF
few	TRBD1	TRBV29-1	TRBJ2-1	TGCAGCGTCGACCGGACAGGGTCCTACAATGAGCAGTTCTTC	CSVDRTGSYNEQFF
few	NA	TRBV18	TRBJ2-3	TGTGCCAGCTCACCACTTTCGACCACAGATACGCAGTATTTT	CASSPLSTTDTQYF
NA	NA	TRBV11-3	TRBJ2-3	TGTGCCAGCAGCTCCTCAGCCGGATACACAGATACGCAGTATTTT	CASSSSAGYTDTQYF
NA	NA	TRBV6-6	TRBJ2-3	TGTGCCAGCAGTTATGATCTGGCGGGCCCGGCTTCAGATACGCAGTATTTT	CASSYDLAGPASDTQYF
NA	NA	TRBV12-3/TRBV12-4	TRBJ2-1	TGTGCCAGCAGTACACGGGAGAGGTCCTACAATGAGCAGTTCTTC	CASSTRERSYNEQFF
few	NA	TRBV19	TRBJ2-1	TGTGCCAGCAGTGGGCGGGTCTTAGAGCAGTTCTTC	CASSGRVLEQFF
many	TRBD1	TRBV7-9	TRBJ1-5	TGTGCCAGCAGTTTGACAGGGGGTAGCAATCAGCCCCAGCATTTT	CASSLTGGSNQPQHF
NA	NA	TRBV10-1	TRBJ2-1	TGCGCCAGCAGTAAACATAGGGGCAATGAGCAGTTCTTC	CASSKHRGNEQFF
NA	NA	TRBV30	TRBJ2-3	TGTGCCTGGAGAAACTTAGCAGATACGCAGTATTTT	CAWRNLADTQYF
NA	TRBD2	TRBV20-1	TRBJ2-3	TGCAGTGCTAGTGGGGGGGATAGCACAGATACGCAGTATTTT	CSASGGDSTDTQYF
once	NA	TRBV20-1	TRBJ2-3	TGCGGTGCTCCTCGTGTTGGGGCGTACACAGATACGCAGTATTTT	CGAPRVGAYTDTQYF
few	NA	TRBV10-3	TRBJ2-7	TGTGCCATACGACCTAATAGCGGCTACGAGCAGTACTTC	CAIRPNSGYEQYF
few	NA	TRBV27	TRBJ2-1	TGTGCCAGCAGTTTCTACGACAGATTCAATGAGCAGTTCTTC	CASSFYDRFNEQFF
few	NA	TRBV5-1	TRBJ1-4	TGCGCCAGCAGCTTGGTTTCGGCAGGATCGTTGGAAAAACTGTTTTTT	CASSLVSAGSLEKLFF
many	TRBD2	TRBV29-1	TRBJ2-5	TGCAGCGTTGAGGGTCAGGGAGGGGAGACCCAGTACTTC	CSVEGQGGETQYF
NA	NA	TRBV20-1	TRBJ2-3	TGCAGTGCTAGAGATCCGGGCAGGGCCACAGATACGCAGTATTTT	CSARDPGRATDTQYF
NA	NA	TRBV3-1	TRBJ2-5	TGTGCCAGCAGCCAAGAGTGGGGAGAGACCCAGTACTTC	CASSQEWGETQYF